The sequence of this T cell receptor beta chain was determined in a study of T cell changes during pregnancy in multiple sclerosis. Generated by immunoSEQ multiplex PCR, the TCRdb table keeps only in-frame clones and is missing some. Of roughly 57,000 clones listed, around 94% were seen once; the top ten hold roughly 2.4%. This CDR3 region has 16 residues. Germline V CDR1 and CDR2: MNHEY, SMNVEV (reference sequence). V was trimmed by 5 bases and J by 1 base, leaving 16 bases between them. The input for sequencing was CD8+ T cells from peripheral blood mononuclear cells, taken after pregnancy. This chain connects TRBV27 to TRBJ2-3, with D possibly being TRBD2 (5 bases). The clonotype originates from a female donor with multiple sclerosis, enrolled in a pregnancy study. CDR3 nucleotides: TGTGCCAGCAGTCTGTTTCAGCGGACGGGCACAGATACGCAGTATTTT. Translated, it gives CASSLFQRTGTDTQYF.